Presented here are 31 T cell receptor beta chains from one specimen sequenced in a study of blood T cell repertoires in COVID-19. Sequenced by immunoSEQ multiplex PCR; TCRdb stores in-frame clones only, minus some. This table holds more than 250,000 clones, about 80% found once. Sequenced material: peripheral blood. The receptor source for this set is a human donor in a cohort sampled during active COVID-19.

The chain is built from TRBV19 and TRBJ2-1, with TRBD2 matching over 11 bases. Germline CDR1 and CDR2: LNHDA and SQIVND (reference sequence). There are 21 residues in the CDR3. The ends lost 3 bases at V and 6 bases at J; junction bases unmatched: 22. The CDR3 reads CASSIRESMSFLAGGLNEQFF. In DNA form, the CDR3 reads TGTGCCAGTAGTATCCGAGAAAGTATGTCTTTTCTAGCGGGAGGACTCAATGAGCAGTTCTTC. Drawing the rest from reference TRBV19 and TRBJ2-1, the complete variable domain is DGGITQSPKYLFRKEGQNVTLSCEQNLNHDAMYWYRQDPGQGLRLIYYSQIVNDFQKGDIAEGYSVSREKKESFPLTVTSAQKNPTAFYLCASSIRESMSFLAGGLNEQFFGPGTRLTVL.

Here the CDR3 DNA reads TGCGCCAGCAGCCCGAATCTAGCAGGGGACGAGCAGTACTTC. Its translation: CASSPNLAGDEQYF. The chain employs TRBV5-1 and TRBJ2-7; maybe TRBD1 (6 bases). Germline V lookup: CDR1 SGHRS, CDR2 YFSETQ. The V and J ends lost 4 bases and 5 bases respectively, with 16 bases between them. The CDR3 runs 14 residues.

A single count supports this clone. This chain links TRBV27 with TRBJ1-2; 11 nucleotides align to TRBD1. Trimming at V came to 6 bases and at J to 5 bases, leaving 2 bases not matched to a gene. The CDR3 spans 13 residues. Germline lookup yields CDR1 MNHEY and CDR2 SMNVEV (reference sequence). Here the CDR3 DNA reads TGTGCCAGCAGCGGACAGGGGGCATATGGCTACACCTTC. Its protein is CASSGQGAYGYTF.

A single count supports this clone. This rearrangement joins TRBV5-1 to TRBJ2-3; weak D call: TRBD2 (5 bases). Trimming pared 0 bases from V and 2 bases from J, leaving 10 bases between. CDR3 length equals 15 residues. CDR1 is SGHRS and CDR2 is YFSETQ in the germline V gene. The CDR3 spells CASSLGGWDTDTQYF. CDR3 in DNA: TGCGCCAGCAGCTTGGGCGGGTGGGACACAGATACGCAGTATTTT.

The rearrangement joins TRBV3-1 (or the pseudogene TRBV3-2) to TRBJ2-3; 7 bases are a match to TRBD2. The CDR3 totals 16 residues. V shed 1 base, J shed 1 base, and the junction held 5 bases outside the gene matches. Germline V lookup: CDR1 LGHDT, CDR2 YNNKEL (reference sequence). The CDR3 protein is CASSQGSGWGTDTQYF. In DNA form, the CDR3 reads TGTGCCAGCAGCCAAGGTAGCGGGTGGGGCACAGATACGCAGTATTTT.

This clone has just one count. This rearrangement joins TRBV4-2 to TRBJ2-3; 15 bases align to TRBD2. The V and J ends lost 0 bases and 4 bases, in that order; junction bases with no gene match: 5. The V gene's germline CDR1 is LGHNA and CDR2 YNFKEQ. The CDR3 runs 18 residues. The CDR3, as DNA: TGTGCCAGCAGCCAAGAGCCTCGGACTAGCGGGGGGGCAGATACGCAGTATTTT. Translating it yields CASSQEPRTSGGADTQYF.

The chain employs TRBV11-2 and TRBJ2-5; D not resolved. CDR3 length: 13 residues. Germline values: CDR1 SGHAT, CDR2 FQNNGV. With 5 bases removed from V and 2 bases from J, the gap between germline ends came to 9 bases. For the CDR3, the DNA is TGTGCCAGCAGCCCCCCCCCACAAGAGACCCAGTACTTC. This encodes CASSPPPQETQYF.

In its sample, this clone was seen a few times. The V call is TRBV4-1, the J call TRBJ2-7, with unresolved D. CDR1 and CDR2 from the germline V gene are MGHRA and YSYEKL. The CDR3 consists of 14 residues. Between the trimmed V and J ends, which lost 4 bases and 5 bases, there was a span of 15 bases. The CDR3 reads CASSLTENSDEQYF. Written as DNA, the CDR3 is TGCGCCAGCAGCCTTACGGAGAATTCTGACGAGCAGTACTTC.

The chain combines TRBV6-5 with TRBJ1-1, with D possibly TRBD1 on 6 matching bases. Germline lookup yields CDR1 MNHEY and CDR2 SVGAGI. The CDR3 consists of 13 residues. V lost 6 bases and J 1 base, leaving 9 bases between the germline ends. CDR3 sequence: CASSETGNTEAFF. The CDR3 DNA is TGTGCCAGCAGCGAGACAGGGAACACTGAAGCTTTCTTT.

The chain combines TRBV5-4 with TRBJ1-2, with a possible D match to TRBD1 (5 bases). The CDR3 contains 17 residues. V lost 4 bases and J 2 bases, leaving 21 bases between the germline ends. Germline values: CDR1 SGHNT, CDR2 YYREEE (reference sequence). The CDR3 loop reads CASSLGLIGRENYGYTF. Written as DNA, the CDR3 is TGTGCCAGCAGCCTGGGCTTGATTGGCAGGGAAAACTATGGCTACACCTTC.

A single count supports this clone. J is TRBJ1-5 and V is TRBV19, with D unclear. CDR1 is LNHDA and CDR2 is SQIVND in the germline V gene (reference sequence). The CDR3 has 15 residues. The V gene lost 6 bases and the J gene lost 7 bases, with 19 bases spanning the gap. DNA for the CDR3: TGTGCCAGTAGCCAGGCTGTCCATCCGGGACAGCCCCAGCATTTT. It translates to CASSQAVHPGQPQHF.

The CDR3 bases are TGTGCCAGCAGCTGGCTCGGGGGGCTGGGAGATACGCAGTATTTT. Protein product: CASSWLGGLGDTQYF. The chain employs TRBV7-8 and TRBJ2-3, with D possibly TRBD2 on 7 matching bases. Germline V CDR1 and CDR2: SGHVS, FQNEAQ. V gave up 4 bases and J gave up 5 bases, with 16 bases separating them. CDR3 length equals 15 residues.

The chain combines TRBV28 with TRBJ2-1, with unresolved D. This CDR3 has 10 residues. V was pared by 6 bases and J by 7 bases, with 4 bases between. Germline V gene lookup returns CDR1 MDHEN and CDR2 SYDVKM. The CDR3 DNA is TGTGCCAGCAGCAGGAATGAGCAGTTCTTC. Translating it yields CASSRNEQFF.

CDR3 protein: CASSSGLAGVSEQYF. In DNA form, the CDR3 reads TGTGCCAGCAGCTCGGGACTAGCGGGAGTTAGTGAGCAGTACTTC. The rearrangement uses TRBV5-4 and TRBJ2-7, with 14 bases matching TRBD2. The J segment lost 7 bases and the V segment lost 3 bases, leaving 6 bases of the junction unmatched. Germline V gene sequence: CDR1 SGHNT, CDR2 YYREEE (reference sequence). This CDR3 is built from 15 residues.

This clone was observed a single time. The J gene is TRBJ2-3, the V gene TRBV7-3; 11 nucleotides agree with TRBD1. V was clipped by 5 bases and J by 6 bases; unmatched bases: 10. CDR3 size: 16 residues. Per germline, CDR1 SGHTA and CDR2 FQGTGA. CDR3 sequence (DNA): TGTGCCAGCAGCACGACCGGGACAGGGGGTCTCGATACGCAGTATTTT. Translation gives CASSTTGTGGLDTQYF.

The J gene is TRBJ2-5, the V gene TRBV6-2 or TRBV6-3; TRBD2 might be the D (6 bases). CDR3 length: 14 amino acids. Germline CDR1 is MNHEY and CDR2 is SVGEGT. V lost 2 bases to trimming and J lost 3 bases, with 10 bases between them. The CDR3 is CASSYPGSKETQYF. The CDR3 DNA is TGTGCCAGCAGTTACCCCGGGAGCAAAGAGACCCAGTACTTC.

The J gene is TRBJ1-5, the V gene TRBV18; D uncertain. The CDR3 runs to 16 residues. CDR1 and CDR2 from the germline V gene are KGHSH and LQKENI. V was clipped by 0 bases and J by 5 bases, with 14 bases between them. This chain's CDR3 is CASSPPSKAAHQPQHF. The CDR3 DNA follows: TGTGCCAGCTCACCACCGTCTAAGGCAGCGCATCAGCCCCAGCATTTT.

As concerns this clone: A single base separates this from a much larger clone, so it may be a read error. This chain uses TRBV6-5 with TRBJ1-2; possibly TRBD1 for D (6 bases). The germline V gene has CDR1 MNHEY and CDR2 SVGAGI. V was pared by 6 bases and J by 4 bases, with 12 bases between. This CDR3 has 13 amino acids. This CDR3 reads CASSQQGTYGYTF. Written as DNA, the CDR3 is TGTGCCAGCAGCCAACAGGGAACCTATGGCTACACCTTC.

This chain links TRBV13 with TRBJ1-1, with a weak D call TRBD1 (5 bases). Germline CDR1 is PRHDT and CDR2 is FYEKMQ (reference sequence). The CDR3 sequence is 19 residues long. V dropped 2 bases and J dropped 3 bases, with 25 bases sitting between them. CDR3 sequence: CASSLIQGEMGKRDTEAFF. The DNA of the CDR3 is TGTGCCAGCAGCTTAATCCAGGGAGAAATGGGGAAGCGGGACACTGAAGCTTTCTTT.

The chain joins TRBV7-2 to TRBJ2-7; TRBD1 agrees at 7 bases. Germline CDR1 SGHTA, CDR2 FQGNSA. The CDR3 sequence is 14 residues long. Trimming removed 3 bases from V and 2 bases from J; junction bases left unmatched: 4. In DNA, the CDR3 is TGTGCCAGCAGCTTCGGGACAGTCGCCTACGAGCAGTACTTC. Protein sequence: CASSFGTVAYEQYF.

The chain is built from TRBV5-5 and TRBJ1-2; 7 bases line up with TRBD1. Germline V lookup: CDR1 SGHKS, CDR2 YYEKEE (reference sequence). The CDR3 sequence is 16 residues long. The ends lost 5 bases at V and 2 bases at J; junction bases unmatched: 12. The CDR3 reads CASSSTGDRINYGYTF. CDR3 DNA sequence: TGTGCCAGCAGTTCAACCGGGGACAGAATCAACTATGGCTACACCTTC.

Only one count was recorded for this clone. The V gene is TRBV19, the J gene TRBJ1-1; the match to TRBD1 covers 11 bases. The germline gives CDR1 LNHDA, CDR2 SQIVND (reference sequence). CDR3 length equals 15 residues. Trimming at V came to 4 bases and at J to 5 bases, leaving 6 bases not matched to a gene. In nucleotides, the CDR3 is TGTGCCAGTAGTACCACCGGGACAGGGGGAACTGAAGCTTTCTTT. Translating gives CASSTTGTGGTEAFF.

CDR3 DNA sequence: TGTGCCAGCAGCCACGTGGGACTAGCGGGGTTATACGAGCAGTACTTC. This encodes CASSHVGLAGLYEQYF. V is TRBV11-2 and J is TRBJ2-7, with 13 bases lining up with TRBD2. Germline V gene sequence: CDR1 SGHAT, CDR2 FQNNGV. The V gene end was trimmed by 5 bases and the J gene end by 4 bases; junction bases not matched to a gene: 8. This CDR3 is 16 amino acids long. Full variable domain (missing parts from reference TRBV11-2 and TRBJ2-7): EAGVAQSPRYKIIEKRQSVAFWCNPISGHATLYWYQQILGQGPKLLIQFQNNGVVDDSQLPKDRFSAERLKGVDSTLKIQPAKLEDSAVYLCASSHVGLAGLYEQYFGPGTRLTVT.

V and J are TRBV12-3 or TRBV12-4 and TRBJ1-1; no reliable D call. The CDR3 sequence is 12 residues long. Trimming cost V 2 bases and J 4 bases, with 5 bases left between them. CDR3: CASSLSGTEAFF. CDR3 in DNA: TGTGCCAGCAGTTTATCAGGCACTGAAGCTTTCTTT.

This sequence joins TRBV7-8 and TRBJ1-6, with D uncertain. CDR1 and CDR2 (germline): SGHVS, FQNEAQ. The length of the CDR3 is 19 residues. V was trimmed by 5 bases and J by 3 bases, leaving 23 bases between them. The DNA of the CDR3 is TGTGCCAGCAGCCCACCCGGCACTATCCCCGAATACTATAATTCACCCCTCCACTTT. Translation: CASSPPGTIPEYYNSPLHF.

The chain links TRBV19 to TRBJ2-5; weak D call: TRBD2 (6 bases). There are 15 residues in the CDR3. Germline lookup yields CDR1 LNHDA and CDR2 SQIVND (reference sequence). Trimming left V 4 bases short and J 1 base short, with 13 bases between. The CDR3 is CASSTGGKSQETQYF. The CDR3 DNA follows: TGTGCCAGTAGTACCGGCGGGAAATCCCAAGAGACCCAGTACTTC. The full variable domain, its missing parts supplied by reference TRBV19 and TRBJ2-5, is DGGITQSPKYLFRKEGQNVTLSCEQNLNHDAMYWYRQDPGQGLRLIYYSQIVNDFQKGDIAEGYSVSREKKESFPLTVTSAQKNPTAFYLCASSTGGKSQETQYFGPGTRLLVL.

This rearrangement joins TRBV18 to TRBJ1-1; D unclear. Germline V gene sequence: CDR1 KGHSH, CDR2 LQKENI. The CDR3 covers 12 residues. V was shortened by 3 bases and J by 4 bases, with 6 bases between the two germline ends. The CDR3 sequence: CASSPGVTEAFF. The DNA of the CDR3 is TGTGCCAGCTCACCCGGGGTCACTGAAGCTTTCTTT.

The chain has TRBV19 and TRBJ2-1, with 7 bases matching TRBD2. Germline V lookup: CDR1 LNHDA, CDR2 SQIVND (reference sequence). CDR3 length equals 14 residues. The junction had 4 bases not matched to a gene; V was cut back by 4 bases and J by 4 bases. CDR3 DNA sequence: TGTGCCAGTAGTAATGGCGGGAGATACAATGAGCAGTTCTTC. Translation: CASSNGGRYNEQFF. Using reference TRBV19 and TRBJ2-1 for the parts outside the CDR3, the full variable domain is DGGITQSPKYLFRKEGQNVTLSCEQNLNHDAMYWYRQDPGQGLRLIYYSQIVNDFQKGDIAEGYSVSREKKESFPLTVTSAQKNPTAFYLCASSNGGRYNEQFFGPGTRLTVL.

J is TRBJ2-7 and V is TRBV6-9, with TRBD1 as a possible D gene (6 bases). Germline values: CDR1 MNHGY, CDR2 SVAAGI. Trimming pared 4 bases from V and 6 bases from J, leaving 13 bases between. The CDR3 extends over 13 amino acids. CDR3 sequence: CASSSQGRFEQYF. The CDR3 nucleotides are TGTGCCAGCAGTTCACAGGGCCGTTTCGAGCAGTACTTC.

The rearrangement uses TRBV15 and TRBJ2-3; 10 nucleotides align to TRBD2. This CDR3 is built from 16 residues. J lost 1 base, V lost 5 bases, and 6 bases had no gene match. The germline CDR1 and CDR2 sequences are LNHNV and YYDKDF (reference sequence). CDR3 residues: CATSPRTSGGTDTQYF. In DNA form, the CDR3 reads TGTGCCACCAGCCCACGGACTAGCGGAGGCACAGATACGCAGTATTTT. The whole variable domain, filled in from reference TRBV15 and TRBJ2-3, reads DAMVIQNPRYQVTQFGKPVTLSCSQTLNHNVMYWYQQKSSQAPKLLFHYYDKDFNNEADTPDNFQSRRPNTSFCFLDIRSPGLGDTAMYLCATSPRTSGGTDTQYFGPGTRLTVL.

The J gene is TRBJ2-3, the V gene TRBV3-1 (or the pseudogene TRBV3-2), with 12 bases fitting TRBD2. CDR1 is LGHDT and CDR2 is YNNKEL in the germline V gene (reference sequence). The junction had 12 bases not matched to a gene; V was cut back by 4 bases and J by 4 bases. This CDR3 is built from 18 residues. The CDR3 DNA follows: TGTGCCAGCAGCCGGACTAGCGGGGCGAACTGGGTGGCAGATACGCAGTATTTT. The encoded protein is CASSRTSGANWVADTQYF.